This record looks at one TCR beta chain sequence and its context. The data are from a study of control samples from healthy donors and cancer patients. Only in-frame clones appear in the TCRdb table, and some are missing; sequencing was by immunoSEQ multiplex PCR. In the table there are 150,000 or so clones, over 85% of which are singletons. CDR3 length: 13 residues. V was cut by 0 bases and J by 5 bases, with 6 bases left in between. Germline V gene sequence: CDR1 MRHNA, CDR2 SNTAGT. This receptor was taken from a man aged 35 to 55 in good health. The sequenced sample consisted of blood. The rearrangement uses TRBV6-4 and TRBJ2-3; D unresolved. The CDR3 DNA reads as TGTGCCAGCAGTGACTCGAGGTTAGATACGCAGTATTTT. Translation gives CASSDSRLDTQYF.